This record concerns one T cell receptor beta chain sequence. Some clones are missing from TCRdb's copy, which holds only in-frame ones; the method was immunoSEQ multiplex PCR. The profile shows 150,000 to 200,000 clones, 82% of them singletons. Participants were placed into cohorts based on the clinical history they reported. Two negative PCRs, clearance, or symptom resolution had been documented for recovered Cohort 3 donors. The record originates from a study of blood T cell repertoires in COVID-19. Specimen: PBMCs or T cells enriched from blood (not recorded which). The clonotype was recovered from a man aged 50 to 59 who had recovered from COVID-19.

Here the CDR3 DNA reads TGTGCCAGCAGCCACCACCCCTCTTCCTTGGGGGGTTCCTATGGCTACACCTTC. Translating gives CASSHHPSSLGGSYGYTF. The chain combines TRBV3-1 (or the pseudogene TRBV3-2) with TRBJ1-2, with TRBD1 as a possible D gene (5 bases). The CDR3 runs 18 residues. V was trimmed by 3 bases and J by 4 bases, leaving 24 bases between them. Germline loops: CDR1 LGHDT, CDR2 YNNKEL (reference sequence).